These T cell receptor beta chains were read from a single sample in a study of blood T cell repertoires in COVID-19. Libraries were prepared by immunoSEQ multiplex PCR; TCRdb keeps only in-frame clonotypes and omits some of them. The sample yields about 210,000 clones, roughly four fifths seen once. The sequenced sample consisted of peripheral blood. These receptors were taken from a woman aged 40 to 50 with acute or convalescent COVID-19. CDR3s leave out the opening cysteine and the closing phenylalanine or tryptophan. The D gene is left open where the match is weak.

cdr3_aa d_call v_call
ASSWRNSGEQY NA TRBV6-5
ATSDLGGDGNGYT NA TRBV24-1
ATSKGLHNEQF NA TRBV15
ASSWTGGIGTEAF TRBD1 TRBV5-6
ASSLTGGNTEAF TRBD1 TRBV7-3
ASGQGLAGVDTGELF TRBD2 TRBV12-5
ASSQAYRANTEAF NA TRBV4-3
ASSSTGTVSYEQY NA TRBV4-1
ASSLAGAEKLF NA TRBV12-3/TRBV12-4
ASSTYRQGDHNEKLF TRBD1 TRBV19
ASSLATFSSYNEQF NA TRBV5-6
ASSTGSSYNSPLH NA TRBV2
ASSYRPYGQINQPQH NA TRBV6-2/TRBV6-3
ASSQPGQGTTYEQY TRBD1 TRBV3-1/TRBV3-2
ASSTGRANEQF NA TRBV19
ASSYSEGTGAGYT TRBD1 TRBV6-5
ASRGLGSSYNEQF NA TRBV19
TSSQLLGGAHGYT NA TRBV1
ASSIGQAGYYEQY NA TRBV19
ASRRQVSSYEQY NA TRBV27
ASSLGTGGDYGYT TRBD1 TRBV18
ATSSLGQGKNIQY TRBD1 TRBV15
ASSWTRGLAGVDEQF TRBD2 TRBV5-6
ATRDRSYNEQF TRBD1 TRBV11-1
ASSFMPGQGKGKLF TRBD1 TRBV5-8
ATRDRVDYGYT TRBD1 TRBV15
ASSATTGYNDRLF TRBD1 TRBV2
ASSVGGGIYGYT NA TRBV9
ASRSSLNYGYT NA TRBV5-1
SVGDRAHGTGELF TRBD1 TRBV29-1
ASSGLTGGGYGYT TRBD1 TRBV10-2
ASSLDNRGFKISEAF TRBD1 TRBV7-8
ASSFRGPQVDGYT NA TRBV11-3
ASSLARVLEAEQY NA TRBV5-6
ASSPPAAEQF NA TRBV18
ASSPIRGYEQY NA TRBV18
ASSLDPTGVWAEAF TRBD1 TRBV11-2
ASSPSDNEQF NA TRBV18
ASSQDRIGTAYNEQF TRBD1 TRBV3-1/TRBV3-2
ASSLAEGGSYEQY NA TRBV7-6
ASSTTGRLSSYNEQF NA TRBV2
SASSPTGNYGYT NA TRBV20-1
ASRRRTGGTNSPLH TRBD1 TRBV3-1/TRBV3-2
SVAQGVGSPLH TRBD1 TRBV29-1
ASGGGAADGYT NA TRBV5-1
ASCAQGAPFSTDTQY TRBD1 TRBV27
ASSPLGGQGQPQH NA TRBV3-1/TRBV3-2
ASSEALEGGVQETQY TRBD2 TRBV2
ASSLGPGSYGYT NA TRBV7-9
ASSEYGTPKTQY NA TRBV2
ASSGRQGATPTGELF TRBD1 TRBV28
ASSLDRRGLSNQPQH NA TRBV5-8
ASRTASGNTIY NA TRBV7-2